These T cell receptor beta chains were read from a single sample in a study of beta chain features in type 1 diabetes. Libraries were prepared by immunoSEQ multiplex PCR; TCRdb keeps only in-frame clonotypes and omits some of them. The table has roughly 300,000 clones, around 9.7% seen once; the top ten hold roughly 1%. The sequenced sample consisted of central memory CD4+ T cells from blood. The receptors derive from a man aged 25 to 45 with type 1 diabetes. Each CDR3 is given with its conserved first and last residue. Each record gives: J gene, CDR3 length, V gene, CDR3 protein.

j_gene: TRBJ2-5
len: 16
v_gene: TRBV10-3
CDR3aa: CAISDHPGQGGETQYF

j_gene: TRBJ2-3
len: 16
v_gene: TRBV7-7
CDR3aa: CASSLGLTGGTDTQYF

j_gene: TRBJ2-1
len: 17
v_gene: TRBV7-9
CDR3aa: CASSSDRGPLNYNEQFF

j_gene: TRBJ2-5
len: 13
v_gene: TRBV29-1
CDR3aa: CSVDGMYQETQYF

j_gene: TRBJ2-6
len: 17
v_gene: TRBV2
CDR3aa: CASRSGQGAPGANVLTF

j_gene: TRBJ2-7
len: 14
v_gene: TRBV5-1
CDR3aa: CASSSGTMLSLKYF

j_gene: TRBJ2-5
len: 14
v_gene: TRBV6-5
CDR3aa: CASSPDRAQGTQYF

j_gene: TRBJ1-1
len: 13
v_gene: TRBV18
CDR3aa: CASSRIKNTEAFF

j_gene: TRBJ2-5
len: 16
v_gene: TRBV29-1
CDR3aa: CSARGGRGPYQETQYF

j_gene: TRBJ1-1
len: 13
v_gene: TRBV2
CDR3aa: CASSRGRATEAFF

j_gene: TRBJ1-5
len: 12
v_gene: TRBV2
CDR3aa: CASSSDNQPQHF

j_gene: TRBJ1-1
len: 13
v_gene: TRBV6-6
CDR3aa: CASSYPAKGEAFF

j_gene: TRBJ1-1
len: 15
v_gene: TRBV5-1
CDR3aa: CASSHQGAGNTEAFF